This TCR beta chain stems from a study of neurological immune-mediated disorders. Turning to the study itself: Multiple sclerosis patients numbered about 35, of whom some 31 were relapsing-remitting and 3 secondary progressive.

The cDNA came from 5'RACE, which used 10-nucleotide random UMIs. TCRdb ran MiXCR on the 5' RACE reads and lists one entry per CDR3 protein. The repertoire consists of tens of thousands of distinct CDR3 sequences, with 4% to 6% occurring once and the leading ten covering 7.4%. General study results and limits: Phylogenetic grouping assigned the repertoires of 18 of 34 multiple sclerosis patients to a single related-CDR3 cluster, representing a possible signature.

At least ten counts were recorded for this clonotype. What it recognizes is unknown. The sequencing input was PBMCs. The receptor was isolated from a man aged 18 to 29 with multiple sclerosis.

The CDR3 nucleotides are TGTGCCAGCAGCTTAGCCACCGCGCCCACTGAAGCTTTCTTT. This translates into CASSLATAPTEAFF. The chain carries TRBV7-2 and TRBJ1-1; D is unresolved. Germline CDR1 SGHTA, CDR2 FQGNSA. Trimming took 0 bases from V and 4 from J, leaving 9 bases between them. The CDR3 is made up of 14 amino acids.